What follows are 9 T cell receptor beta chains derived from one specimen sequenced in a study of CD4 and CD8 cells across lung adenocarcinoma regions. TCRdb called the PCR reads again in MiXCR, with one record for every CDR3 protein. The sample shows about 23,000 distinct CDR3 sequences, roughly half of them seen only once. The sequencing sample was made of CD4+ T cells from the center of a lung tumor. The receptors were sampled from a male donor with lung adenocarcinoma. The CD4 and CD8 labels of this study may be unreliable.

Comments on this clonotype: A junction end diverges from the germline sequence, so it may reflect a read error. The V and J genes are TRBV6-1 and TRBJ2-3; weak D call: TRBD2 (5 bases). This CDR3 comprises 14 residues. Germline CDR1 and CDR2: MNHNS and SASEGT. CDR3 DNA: TGTGCGGGGAGTGGCTGCCCGGACGCAGATACCCAGTATTTC. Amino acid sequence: CAGSGCPDADTQYF.

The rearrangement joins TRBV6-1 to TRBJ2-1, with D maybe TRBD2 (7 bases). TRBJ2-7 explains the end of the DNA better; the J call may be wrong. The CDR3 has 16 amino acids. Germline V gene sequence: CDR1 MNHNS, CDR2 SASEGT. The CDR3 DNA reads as TGTGCCAGCGCGGGGGCCGGGGGACGTGACCAAGAGACGCAGTACTTC. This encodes CASAGAGGRDQETQYF.

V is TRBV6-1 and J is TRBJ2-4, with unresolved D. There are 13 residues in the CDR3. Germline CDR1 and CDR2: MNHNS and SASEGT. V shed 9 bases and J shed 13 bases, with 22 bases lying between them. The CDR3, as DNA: TGTGCCAGGGGTCTGTGGGCCACAGATACGCAGTACTTC. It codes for CARGLWATDTQYF.

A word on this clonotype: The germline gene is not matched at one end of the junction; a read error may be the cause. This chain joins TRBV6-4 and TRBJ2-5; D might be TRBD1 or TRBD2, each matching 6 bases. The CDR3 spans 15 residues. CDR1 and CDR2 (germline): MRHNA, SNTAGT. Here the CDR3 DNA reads TGTGCCGCGAGTGACGGGGGCGGGGACCCAGATACCCAGTATTTC. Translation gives CAASDGGGDPDTQYF.

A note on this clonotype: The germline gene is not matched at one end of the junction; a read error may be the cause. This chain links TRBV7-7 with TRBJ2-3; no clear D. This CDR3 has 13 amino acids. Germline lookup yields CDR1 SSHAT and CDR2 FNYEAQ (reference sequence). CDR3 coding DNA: TGTGCTAGCAGCTTGGAAGAGGCGGATACGCAGTATTTT. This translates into CASSLEEADTQYF.

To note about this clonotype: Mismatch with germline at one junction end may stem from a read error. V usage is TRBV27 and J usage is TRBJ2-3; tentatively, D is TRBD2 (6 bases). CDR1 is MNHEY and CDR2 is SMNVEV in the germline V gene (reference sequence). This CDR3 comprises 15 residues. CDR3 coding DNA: TGTGCCAGCAGGACGGGGGTCCAAGACACAGATACCCAGTATTTT. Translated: CASRTGVQDTDTQYF.

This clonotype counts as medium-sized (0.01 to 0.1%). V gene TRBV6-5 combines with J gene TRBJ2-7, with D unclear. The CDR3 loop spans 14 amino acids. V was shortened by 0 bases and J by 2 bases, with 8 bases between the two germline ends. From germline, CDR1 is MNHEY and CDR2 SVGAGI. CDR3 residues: CASSYSTETYEQYF. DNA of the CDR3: TGTGCCAGCAGTTACTCGACTGAGACCTACGAGCAGTACTTC.

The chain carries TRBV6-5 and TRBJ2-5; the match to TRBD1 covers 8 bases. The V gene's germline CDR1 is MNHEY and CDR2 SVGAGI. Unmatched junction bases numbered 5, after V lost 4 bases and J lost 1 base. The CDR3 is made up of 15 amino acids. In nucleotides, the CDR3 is TGTGCCAGCAGTTTAGGACAGGGAGGCCAAGAGACCCAGTACTTC. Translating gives CASSLGQGGQETQYF.

CDR3 nucleotides: TGTGCCAGCAGTTACTCGAGCACTAGCGGGGGCTCGAATGAGCAGTTCTTC. It is translated as CASSYSSTSGGSNEQFF. The chain joins TRBV6-5 to TRBJ2-5; 11 bases map to TRBD2. TRBJ2-1 explains the end of the DNA better; the J call may be wrong. This CDR3 contains 17 residues. The germline V gene has CDR1 MNHEY and CDR2 SVGAGI.